This T cell receptor beta chain was sequenced during a study of blood T cell repertoires in COVID-19. The CDR3 has 15 amino acids. Clones were read by immunoSEQ multiplex PCR, and TCRdb kept only the in-frame ones, dropping some. The table records 100,000 to 150,000 clones, roughly 84% of them present only once. This TCR derives from a woman in her 30s who had recovered from COVID-19. The specimen sequenced was peripheral blood. V is TRBV12-2 and J is TRBJ1-4; the table's D call TRBD1 went unverified against the DNA. TRBV12-2 is annotated as a pseudogene. CDR3 DNA sequence: TGTGCAAGTCGCTCCGGACAGGGGGATAATGAAAAACTGTTTTTT. It encodes CASRSGQGDNEKLFF.